Included here is one T cell receptor (beta chain) sequence, with context. The antigen is undetermined. CDR3 size: 16 residues. Germline-derived CDR1 and CDR2 are MNHEY and SMNVEV (reference sequence). V lost 2 bases to trimming and J lost 1 base, with 9 bases between them. The protocol was immunoSEQ multiplex PCR, while the TCRdb copy is restricted to in-frame clones and leaves out a portion. The table shows around 26,000 clones, with about 92% occurring only once. These data originate in a study of T cells in tuberculosis. Study results and limitations: Active tuberculosis patients had shorter CDR3-alpha; the beta difference was nonsignificant. Cases with active tuberculosis were adults, while controls were adolescents. Using the GMM-specific repertoire gave approximately 89% accuracy versus roughly 70% with motifs. Active tuberculosis TCR-alpha repertoires lay closer to GMM-specific TCRs than IGRA-negative controls, suggesting clonal expansion.

The receptor comes from a donor aged 10-29 years with latent tuberculosis or without tuberculosis infection. Some clones in this sample may be carry-over from other donors' samples. The rearrangement joins TRBV27 to TRBJ1-6, with D perhaps TRBD1 (6 bases). Sequenced material: PBMCs. The DNA for the CDR3 is TGTGCCAGCAGTTTAAGGGGGAAATCCTATAATTCACCCCTCCACTTT. Protein sequence: CASSLRGKSYNSPLHF.